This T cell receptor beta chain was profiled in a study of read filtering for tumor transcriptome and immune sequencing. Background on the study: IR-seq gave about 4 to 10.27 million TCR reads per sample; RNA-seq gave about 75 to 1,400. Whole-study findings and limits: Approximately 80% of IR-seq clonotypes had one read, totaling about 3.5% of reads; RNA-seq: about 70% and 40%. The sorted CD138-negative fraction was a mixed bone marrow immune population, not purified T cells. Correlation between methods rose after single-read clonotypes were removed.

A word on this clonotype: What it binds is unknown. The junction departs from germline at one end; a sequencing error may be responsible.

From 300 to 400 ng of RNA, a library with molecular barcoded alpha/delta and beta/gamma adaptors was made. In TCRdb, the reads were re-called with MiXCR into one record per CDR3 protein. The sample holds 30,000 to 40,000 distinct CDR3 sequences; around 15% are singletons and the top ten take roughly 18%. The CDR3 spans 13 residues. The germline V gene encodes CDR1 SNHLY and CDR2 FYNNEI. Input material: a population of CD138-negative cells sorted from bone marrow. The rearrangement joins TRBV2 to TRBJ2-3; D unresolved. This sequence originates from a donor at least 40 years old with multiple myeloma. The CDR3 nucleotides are TGTGCCAGCAGTGAATCGTTGGGAAATACGCAGTACTTT. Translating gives CASSESLGNTQYF.